The 8 T cell receptor beta chains below come from one sample, sequenced in a study of beta chain features in type 1 diabetes. Whole-study findings and limits: There was a moderate but significant shortening of TCRB CDR3s in all four CD4+ subsets of Type 1 diabetes patients.

These TCRs are of unknown antigen specificity. The sequenced template was cDNA made from the entire isolated RNA. TCRdb keeps only in-frame clones here, not all; method: immunoSEQ multiplex PCR. Seen here are under 250,000 clones, about 15% observed once, and the top ten hold about 0.019%. What was sequenced was naive CD4+ T cells from blood. Receptors were obtained from a man aged 25 to 40 with type 1 diabetes.

This chain joins TRBV7-7 and TRBJ2-3; TRBD2 matches at 8 bases. This CDR3 is built from 16 residues. V shed 5 bases, J shed 5 bases, and the junction held 12 bases outside the gene matches. Germline V gene data show CDR1 as SSHAT and CDR2 as FNYEAQ (reference sequence). The CDR3 region is CASSDAAGVPGDTQYF. CDR3 bases: TGTGCCAGCAGCGACGCAGCGGGAGTTCCAGGAGATACGCAGTATTTT. The full variable domain, rest sourced from reference TRBV7-7 and TRBJ2-3, is GAGVSQSPRYKVTKRGQDVTLRCDPISSHATLYWYQQALGQGPEFLTYFNYEAQPDKSGLPSDRFSAERPEGSISTLTIQRTEQRDSAMYRCASSDAAGVPGDTQYFGPGTRLTVL.

In its sample, this clone was seen a few times. The chain recombines TRBV13 with TRBJ2-5; 14 bases are a match to TRBD2. The J segment lost 3 bases and the V segment lost 3 bases, leaving 6 bases of the junction unmatched. Germline-derived CDR1 and CDR2 are PRHDT and FYEKMQ (reference sequence). This CDR3 is built from 17 residues. CDR3 bases: TGTGCCAGCAGCTTTCCGACTAGCGGGAGGGCAGAAGAGACCCAGTACTTC. This sequence encodes CASSFPTSGRAEETQYF.

A few counts support this clone. The chain links TRBV14 to TRBJ1-2, with D perhaps matching TRBD1 (6 bases). V lost 4 bases and J 2 bases, leaving 17 bases between the germline ends. Germline V gene lookup returns CDR1 SGHDN and CDR2 FVKESK. This CDR3 contains 16 residues. CDR3 bases: TGTGCCAGCAGCCGGTCTTCGGGGGGGCGCAACTATGGCTACACCTTC. Translation gives CASSRSSGGRNYGYTF.

A few counts support this clone. The chain couples TRBV7-9 to TRBJ2-2; D is undetermined. Germline V gives CDR1 SEHNR, CDR2 FQNEAQ (reference sequence). The CDR3 runs to 14 residues. Deletions cut 1 base from V and 8 bases from J, with 11 bases between. This CDR3 is CASSLGPGRGELFF. The CDR3 nucleotides are TGTGCCAGCAGCTTAGGCCCCGGTCGAGGGGAGCTGTTTTTT.

The chain has TRBV30 and TRBJ1-2, with D possibly matching TRBD1 (6 bases). Per germline, CDR1 GTSNPN and CDR2 SVGIG (reference sequence). The CDR3 has 14 residues. Trimming stripped 8 bases from V and 5 bases from J, with 21 bases between. As DNA, the CDR3 is TGTGCCGGGACCGCCCAACAGGGACCATATGGCTACACCTTC. Residues: CAGTAQQGPYGYTF.

The chain recombines TRBV7-9 with TRBJ1-5, with D unclear. V was cut by 4 bases and J by 3 bases, with 10 bases left in between. The CDR3 consists of 14 residues. Germline V gene data show CDR1 as SEHNR and CDR2 as FQNEAQ (reference sequence). The CDR3 nucleotides read TGTGCCAGCAGCTCGCGAGCCACCAATCAGCCCCAGCATTTT. Translating gives CASSSRATNQPQHF.

The rearrangement joins TRBV5-1 to TRBJ2-3; D might be TRBD2 (6 bases). The CDR3 consists of 16 residues. Germline lookup yields CDR1 SGHRS and CDR2 YFSETQ. V lost 4 bases, J lost 3 bases, and 18 bases lay in between. CDR3 residues: CASSILVAGRTDTQYF. Written as DNA, the CDR3 is TGCGCCAGCAGCATCTTGGTAGCCGGGAGAACAGATACGCAGTATTTT.

The chain is built from TRBV7-6 and TRBJ2-7; the D is unclear. The V end lost 4 bases, the J end lost 6 bases, and 13 bases lay between the germline ends. The CDR3 is 13 residues long. In germline, CDR1 is SGHVS, CDR2 FNYEAQ. The CDR3 nucleotides read TGTGCCAGCAGCTCCCCCCTGGTGAGCGAGCAGTACTTC. It translates to CASSSPLVSEQYF.